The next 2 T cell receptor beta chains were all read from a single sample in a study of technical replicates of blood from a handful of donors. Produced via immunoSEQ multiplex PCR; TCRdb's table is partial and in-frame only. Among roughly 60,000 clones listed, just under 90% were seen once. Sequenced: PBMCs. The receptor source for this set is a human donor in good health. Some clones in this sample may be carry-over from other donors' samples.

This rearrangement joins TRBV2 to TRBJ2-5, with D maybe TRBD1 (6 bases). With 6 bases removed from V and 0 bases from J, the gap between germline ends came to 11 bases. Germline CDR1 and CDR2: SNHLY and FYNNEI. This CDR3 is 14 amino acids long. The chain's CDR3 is CASSADRNQETQYF. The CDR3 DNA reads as TGTGCCAGCAGCGCGGACAGAAACCAAGAGACCCAGTACTTC.

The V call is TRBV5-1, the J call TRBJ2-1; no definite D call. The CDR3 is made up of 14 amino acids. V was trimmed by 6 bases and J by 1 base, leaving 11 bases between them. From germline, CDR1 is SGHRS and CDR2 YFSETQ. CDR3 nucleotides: TGCGCCAGCACCCCGGGTTCTTCCTACAATGAGCAGTTCTTC. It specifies CASTPGSSYNEQFF. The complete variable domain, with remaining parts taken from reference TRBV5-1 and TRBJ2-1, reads KAGVTQTPRYLIKTRGQQVTLSCSPISGHRSVSWYQQTPGQGLQFLFEYFSETQRNKGNFPGRFSGRQFSNSRSEMNVSTLELGDSALYLCASTPGSSYNEQFFGPGTRLTVL.